The source of this TCR beta chain is a study of beta chain features in type 1 diabetes. Comment on this clone: Its specificity is not known.

Study-level results: Insertion counts at VDJ junctions were lower in type 1 diabetes patients, who also showed more deletions there.

Reverse transcription of all isolated RNA meant that expressed TCRB transcripts were sequenced. The method was immunoSEQ multiplex PCR; TCRdb's version includes in-frame clones alone and lacks a portion of them. The repertoire includes 680,000 or so clones, roughly 16% of them detected once, and about 0.086% sits in the top ten. Germline V gene lookup returns CDR1 SGHRS and CDR2 YFSETQ. This CDR3 is 15 amino acids long. The V and J ends lost 1 base and 5 bases respectively, with 13 bases between them. The J gene is TRBJ2-1, the V gene TRBV5-1; possibly TRBD1 for D (6 bases). This receptor was obtained from a man in his late teens or twenties in good health. Specimen: naive CD4+ T cells from blood. CDR3 residues: CASSLSSRGNNEQFF. Written as DNA, the CDR3 is TGCGCCAGCAGCTTGAGCTCCAGGGGAAACAATGAGCAGTTCTTC.